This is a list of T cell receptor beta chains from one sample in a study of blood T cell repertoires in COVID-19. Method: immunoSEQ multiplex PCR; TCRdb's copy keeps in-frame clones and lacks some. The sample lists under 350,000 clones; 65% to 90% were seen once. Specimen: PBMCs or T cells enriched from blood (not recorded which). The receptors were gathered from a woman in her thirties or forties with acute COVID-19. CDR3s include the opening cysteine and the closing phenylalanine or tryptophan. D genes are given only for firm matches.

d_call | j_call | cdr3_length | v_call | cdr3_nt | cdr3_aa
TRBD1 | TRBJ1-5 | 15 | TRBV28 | TGTGCCAGCAGTGAACGACAGGGGGCAAGGCAGCCCCAGCATTTT | CASSERQGARQPQHF
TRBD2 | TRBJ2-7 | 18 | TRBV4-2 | TGTGCCAGCAGCCAAGACAACGTAAGACTAGCGGGGACCTACGAGCAGTACTTC | CASSQDNVRLAGTYEQYF
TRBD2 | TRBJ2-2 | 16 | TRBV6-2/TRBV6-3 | TGTGCCAGCAGTTACGGGACTAGCGTCCTTACCGGGGAGCTGTTTTTT | CASSYGTSVLTGELFF
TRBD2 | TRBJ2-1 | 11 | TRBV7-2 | TGTGCCAGCAGCATCGGACTAGTTTCGGTCTTC | CASSIGLVSVF
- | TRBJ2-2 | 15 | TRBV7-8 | TGTGCCAGCAGCTTAGAACGTAGCGAAACCGGGGAGCTGTTTTTT | CASSLERSETGELFF
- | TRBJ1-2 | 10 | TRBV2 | TGTGCCAGCAGAAACAAGGGCTACACCTTC | CASRNKGYTF
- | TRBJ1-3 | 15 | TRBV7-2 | TGTGCCAGCAATAATCTGTCAACGGGAGGAAACACCATATATTTT | CASNNLSTGGNTIYF
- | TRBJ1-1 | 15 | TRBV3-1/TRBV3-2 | TGTGCCAGCAGCACGCGACAGTTTTTTGGGACTGAAGCTTTCTTT | CASSTRQFFGTEAFF
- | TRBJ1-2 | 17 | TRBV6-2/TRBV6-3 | TGTGCCAGCAGTTTGAGACAGCTCAAAAATCGGGACTATGGCTACACCTTC | CASSLRQLKNRDYGYTF
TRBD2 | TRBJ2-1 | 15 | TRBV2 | TGTGCCAGCAGTGAATTTCCTAGCGGGATTGATGAGCAGTTCTTC | CASSEFPSGIDEQFF